The rows below give T cell receptor beta chains drawn from one sample of a study of CD8 T cells in Susac syndrome. TCRdb re-called the immunoSEQ multiplex PCR reads through MiXCR, storing one row per CDR3 protein. The repertoire consists of fewer than 200,000 distinct CDR3 sequences, with 90% to 95% occurring once and the leading ten covering around 0.079%. The sample comprised CD4+ T cells from PBMCs. These receptors were taken from a human donor with Susac syndrome. Both conserved end residues are part of each CDR3. D genes are given only for firm matches. Some rows mark clone size as missing; the rest say once, few, many or name a class of expanded clone.

d_call,v_call,clone_size,j_call,cdr3_nt,cdr3_aa
-,TRBV20-1,-,TRBJ1-2,TGCAGTGCTAGAAGGATTTTTCCAAGTTTCTATGGCTACACCTTC,CSARRIFPSFYGYTF
-,TRBV30,-,TRBJ1-3,TGTGCCTGGAGGACAGCCACTCGTGGAAACACCATATATTTT,CAWRTATRGNTIYF
-,TRBV7-9,-,TRBJ2-1,TGTGCCAGCAGCTTGATGGATGGCGGAGAGCAGTTCTTC,CASSLMDGGEQFF
-,TRBV20-1,-,TRBJ1-2,TGCAGTGCTTTCGCGTCGCTTTATGGCTACACCTTC,CSAFASLYGYTF
-,TRBV10-3,-,TRBJ2-1,TGTGCCATCAGTGAAGGTTCTGGGATTTGGAATGAGCAGTTCTTC,CAISEGSGIWNEQFF
-,TRBV20-1,-,TRBJ1-2,TGCAGTGCTAGAGAGGCAGGCTCTAACTATGGCTACACCTTC,CSAREAGSNYGYTF
TRBD1,TRBV5-6,-,TRBJ2-7,TGTGCCAGCAGCGTTGGACAGGCCTACGAGCAGTACTTC,CASSVGQAYEQYF
TRBD1,TRBV5-1,-,TRBJ2-7,TGCGCCAGCAGCCTCTCAAAAAACAGGGGTGGGATCTACGAGCAGTACTTC,CASSLSKNRGGIYEQYF
-,TRBV20-1,-,TRBJ1-2,TGCAGTGCTAGATTCCTAGCACGCCCCGCGAACTATGGCTACACCTTC,CSARFLARPANYGYTF
-,TRBV20-1,-,TRBJ2-3,TGCAGTGCTCAGAGTGGAGCGAGCACAGATACGCAGTATTTT,CSAQSGASTDTQYF
-,TRBV5-4,-,TRBJ2-1,TGTGCCAGCAGCTTTCTTGGGGTCCCGGGTGAAGACAATGAGCAGTTCTTC,CASSFLGVPGEDNEQFF
-,TRBV25-1,-,TRBJ2-2,TGTGCCAGCAGTGAATCCCCCGGACGAGCCGCGAACACCGGGGAGCTGTTTTTT,CASSESPGRAANTGELFF
-,TRBV19,-,TRBJ1-1,TGTGCCAGTAGTATGTTTTTTGAAGCTTTCTTT,CASSMFFEAFF
-,TRBV14,-,TRBJ2-5,TGTGCCAGCAGCCAAGAACTTACTCTGACAAGTATGGAGACCCAGTACTTC,CASSQELTLTSMETQYF
-,TRBV18,-,TRBJ1-1,TGTGCCAGCTCACCCCTAGACCTAAAGAACACTGAAGCTTTCTTT,CASSPLDLKNTEAFF
TRBD2,TRBV6-1,once,TRBJ2-1,TGTGCCAGCAAAACTAGCGGGGGTTACAATGAGCAGTTCTTC,CASKTSGGYNEQFF
TRBD2,TRBV3-1,-,TRBJ2-1,TGTGCCAGCAGCCCACGGACTAGCGGTCCCTACAATGAGCAGTTCTTC,CASSPRTSGPYNEQFF
-,TRBV3-1,-,TRBJ2-1,TGTGCCAGCAGTACAGGAGCTTTCTACAATGAGCAGTTCTTC,CASSTGAFYNEQFF
-,TRBV19,-,TRBJ2-3,TGTGCCAGTAGTCTCCCGACTCTCACAGATACGCAGTATTTT,CASSLPTLTDTQYF
-,TRBV10-3,-,TRBJ2-5,TGTGCCATCAGTGGGACAGGGAGGGGTGAGACCCAGTACTTC,CAISGTGRGETQYF
TRBD1,TRBV25-1,few,TRBJ1-2,TGTGCCAGCAGTCCTGACAGGGGACGGGGCTACACCTTC,CASSPDRGRGYTF
-,TRBV29-1,-,TRBJ2-7,TGCAGCGTTGGTAAGGGGTACGAGCAGTACTTC,CSVGKGYEQYF
-,TRBV20-1,-,TRBJ1-5,TGCAGTGCCCGAAGGACTGGCAATCAGCCCCAGCATTTT,CSARRTGNQPQHF
-,TRBV5-4,-,TRBJ2-7,TGTGCCAGCAGCTTGGGGACGGACGTCGCCGGCGAGCAGTACTTC,CASSLGTDVAGEQYF
-,TRBV19,-,TRBJ2-7,TGTGCCAGTAGTATAGGGACAACCTACGAGCAGTACTTC,CASSIGTTYEQYF
TRBD2,TRBV2,few,TRBJ2-5,TGTGCCAGCAGTGGTCTAGCGGAGGAGACCCAGTACTTC,CASSGLAEETQYF
-,TRBV5-1,-,TRBJ2-4,TGCGCCAGCAGCTTGTCCCCTGATCCAGGGGTCTATGCCAAAAACATTCAGTACTTC,CASSLSPDPGVYAKNIQYF
-,TRBV6-9,-,TRBJ2-5,TGTGCCAGCAGTTATCCCGGGGAAGAGACCCAGTACTTC,CASSYPGEETQYF
TRBD2,TRBV20-1,-,TRBJ2-7,TGCAGTGCCAATAGACTAGCGGGAAGCTACGAGCAGTACTTC,CSANRLAGSYEQYF
-,TRBV5-6,-,TRBJ1-3,TGTGCCACCAGGGATAACACCATATATTTT,CATRDNTIYF
-,TRBV20-1,-,TRBJ2-3,TGCAGTGCTAGAGATCACGGTGCGCAGTATTTT,CSARDHGAQYF
-,TRBV28,-,TRBJ2-1,TGTGCCAGCAGTTTGGAAATCGCGCTACGTACCTACAATGAGCAGTTCTTC,CASSLEIALRTYNEQFF
-,TRBV18,-,TRBJ2-1,TGTGCCAGCTCACCCGCTTCCGTCAGGAACAATGAGCAGTTCTTC,CASSPASVRNNEQFF
-,TRBV5-4,-,TRBJ1-2,TGTGCCAGCAGCTTGTGGGCAGGGGATGGCTACACCTTC,CASSLWAGDGYTF
TRBD2,TRBV4-1,-,TRBJ2-5,TGCGCCAGCAGCCAAGGGGGACTAGCGGGAGGCTTCCAAGAGACCCAGTACTTC,CASSQGGLAGGFQETQYF
TRBD2,TRBV9,-,TRBJ2-1,TGTGCCAGCAGCCTCCGGACTAGCGTCTACAATGAGCAGTTCTTC,CASSLRTSVYNEQFF
-,TRBV6-5,once,TRBJ2-2,TGTGCCAGCAGCACTCGGACACTCAGGACCGGGGAGCTGTTTTTT,CASSTRTLRTGELFF
-,TRBV5-4,-,TRBJ1-1,TGTGCCAGCAGCTCGGGGGGGGCCTTGATTGAAGCTTTCTTT,CASSSGGALIEAFF
-,TRBV11-1,-,TRBJ2-7,TGTGCCAGCAGCTTTCGACAGGTCTCCTACGAGCAGTACTTC,CASSFRQVSYEQYF
-,TRBV5-1,once,TRBJ2-5,TGCGCCAGCAGCTTGGGGTCGAACAGCGAGGAGACCCAGTACTTC,CASSLGSNSEETQYF
-,TRBV28,-,TRBJ2-7,TGTGCCAGCAGTTCCTCAATGGGCTTCTACGAGCAGTACTTC,CASSSSMGFYEQYF
TRBD1,TRBV3-1,-,TRBJ1-1,TGTGCCAGCAGCCAAGATCAGGGGGCGCGGGTAGCTTTCTTT,CASSQDQGARVAFF
TRBD2,TRBV20-1,once,TRBJ2-3,TGCAGTGCCGAACTCGGGAGGTCCACAGATACGCAGTATTTT,CSAELGRSTDTQYF
TRBD2,TRBV5-1,-,TRBJ2-1,TGCGCCAGCAGCTCGGGACTACAAGGCAATGAGCAGTTCTTC,CASSSGLQGNEQFF
-,TRBV27,-,TRBJ1-2,TGTGCCAGCAGTTTCGGAGAACCGAACTATGGCTACACCTTC,CASSFGEPNYGYTF
-,TRBV20-1,-,TRBJ2-1,TGCAGTGTGTATAAGTTTCGCGGTTTGGATGAGCAGTTCTTC,CSVYKFRGLDEQFF
-,TRBV10-3,-,TRBJ2-5,TGTGCCACTTCCTTCGAGATACAAGAGACCCAGTACTTC,CATSFEIQETQYF
TRBD2,TRBV15,-,TRBJ2-1,TGTGCCACCAGCAGAGATAAGCGGGGGGGTGTGGTTGGGGCGCGGGACGAGCAGTTCTTC,CATSRDKRGGVVGARDEQFF
TRBD2,TRBV6-6,-,TRBJ2-5,TGTGCCAGCAGACACACTAGCGGGGGGGACCAAGAGACCCAGTACTTC,CASRHTSGGDQETQYF
TRBD2,TRBV6-1,-,TRBJ2-1,TGTGCCAGCAGATCGGGACTAGCGGGGGCCCCCTCCTACAATGAGCAGTTCTTC,CASRSGLAGAPSYNEQFF
TRBD1,TRBV24-1,-,TRBJ1-2,TGTGCCACCAGTGACCGAGACAGGGTGGGTGGCTACACCTTC,CATSDRDRVGGYTF
TRBD1,TRBV18,-,TRBJ2-3,TGTGCCAGCTCACCGCCGGGACAGGCCACGCAGTATTTT,CASSPPGQATQYF
-,TRBV12-3/TRBV12-4,once,TRBJ2-7,TGTGCCAGCAGTCCACGGACGGTCAGCTCCTACGAGCAGTACTTC,CASSPRTVSSYEQYF
-,TRBV5-6,-,TRBJ2-5,TGTGCCAGCAGCTTGTGGGGGTCTAGGGAGACCCAGTACTTC,CASSLWGSRETQYF
-,TRBV19,-,TRBJ1-1,TGTGCCAGTAGTATATTGGCCCTGGGCACTGAAGCTTTCTTT,CASSILALGTEAFF
-,TRBV20-1,-,TRBJ2-2,TGCAGTGCGGCGGGACTCTTGAACACCGGGGAGCTGTTTTTT,CSAAGLLNTGELFF
TRBD1,TRBV6-5,-,TRBJ1-1,TGTGCCAGCAAAATCGGACAGGGCAGCACTGAAGCTTTCTTT,CASKIGQGSTEAFF